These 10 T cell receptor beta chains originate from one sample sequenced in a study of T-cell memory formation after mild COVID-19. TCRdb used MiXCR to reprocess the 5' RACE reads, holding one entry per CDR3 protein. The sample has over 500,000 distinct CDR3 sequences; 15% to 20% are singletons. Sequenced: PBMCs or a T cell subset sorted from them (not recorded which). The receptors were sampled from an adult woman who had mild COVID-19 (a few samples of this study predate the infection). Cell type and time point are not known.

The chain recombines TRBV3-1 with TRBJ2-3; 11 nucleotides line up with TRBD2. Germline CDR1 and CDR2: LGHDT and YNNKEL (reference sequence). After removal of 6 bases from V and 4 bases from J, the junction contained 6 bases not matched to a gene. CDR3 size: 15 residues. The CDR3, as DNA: TGTGCCAGCAGGGAGACTAGCGGGGCTTCAGATACGCAGTATTTT. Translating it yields CASRETSGASDTQYF.

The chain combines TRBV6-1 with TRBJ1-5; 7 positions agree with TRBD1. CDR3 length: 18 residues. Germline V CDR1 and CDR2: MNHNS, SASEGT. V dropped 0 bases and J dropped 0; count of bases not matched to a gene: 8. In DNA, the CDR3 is TGTGCCAGCAGTGAAGCCCGGGGGGGACAGACTAGCAATCAGCCCCAGCATTTT. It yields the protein CASSEARGGQTSNQPQHF.

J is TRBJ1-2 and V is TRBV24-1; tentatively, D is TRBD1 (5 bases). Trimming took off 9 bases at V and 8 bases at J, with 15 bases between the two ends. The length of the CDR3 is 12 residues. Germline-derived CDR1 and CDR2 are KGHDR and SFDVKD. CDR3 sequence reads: CATGDPGRGYTF. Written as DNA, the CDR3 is TGTGCCACCGGGGACCCCGGAAGGGGCTACACCTTC.

The CDR3 sequence is CASTGTSTDTQYF. The CDR3 DNA is TGTGCCAGCACGGGGACCAGCACAGATACGCAGTATTTT. The chain employs TRBV2 and TRBJ2-3; D is possibly TRBD1 or TRBD2 (5 bases each). CDR1 SNHLY and CDR2 FYNNEI come from the germline V gene. The CDR3 has 13 amino acids. The V gene lost 7 bases and the J gene lost 0 bases, with 8 bases spanning the gap. The full variable domain, its missing parts supplied by reference TRBV2 and TRBJ2-3, is EPEVTQTPSHQVTQMGQEVILRCVPISNHLYFYWYRQILGQKVEFLVSFYNNEISEKSEIFDDQFSVERPDGSNFTLKIRSTKLEDSAMYFCASTGTSTDTQYFGPGTRLTVL.

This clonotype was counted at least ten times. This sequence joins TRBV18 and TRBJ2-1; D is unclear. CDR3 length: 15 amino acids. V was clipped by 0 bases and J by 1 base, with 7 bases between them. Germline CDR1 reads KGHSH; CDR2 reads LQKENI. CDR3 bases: TGTGCCAGCTCACCACCCAGGTCGTCCTACAATGAGCAGTTCTTC. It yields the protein CASSPPRSSYNEQFF.

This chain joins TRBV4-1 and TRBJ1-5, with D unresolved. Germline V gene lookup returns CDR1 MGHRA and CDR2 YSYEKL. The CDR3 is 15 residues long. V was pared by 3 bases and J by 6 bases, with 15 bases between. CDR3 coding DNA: TGCGCCAGCAGCCAGATTGTCGAGACGCCTCAGCCCCAGCATTTT. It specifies CASSQIVETPQPQHF.

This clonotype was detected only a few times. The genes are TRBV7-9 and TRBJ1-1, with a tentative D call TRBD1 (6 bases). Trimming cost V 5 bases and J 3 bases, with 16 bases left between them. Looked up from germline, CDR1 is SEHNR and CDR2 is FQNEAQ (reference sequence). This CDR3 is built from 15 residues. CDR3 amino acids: CASSIVDRPYTEAFF. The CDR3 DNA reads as TGTGCCAGCAGCATAGTGGACAGACCTTACACTGAAGCTTTCTTT.

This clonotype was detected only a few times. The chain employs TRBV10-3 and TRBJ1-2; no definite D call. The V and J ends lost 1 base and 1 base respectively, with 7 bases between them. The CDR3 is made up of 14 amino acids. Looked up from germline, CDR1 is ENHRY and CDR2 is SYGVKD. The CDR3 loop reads CAISEWADNYGYTF. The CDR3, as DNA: TGTGCCATCAGTGAGTGGGCAGATAACTATGGCTACACCTTC.

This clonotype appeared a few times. Here the CDR3 reads CASSLDAITYEQYF. The CDR3 nucleotides read TGTGCCAGCAGCTTGGATGCCATTACGTACGAGCAGTACTTC. The V and J genes are TRBV5-5 and TRBJ2-7; D is uncertain. CDR3 length: 14 amino acids. The germline V gene has CDR1 SGHKS and CDR2 YYEKEE (reference sequence). V lost 0 bases and J 4 bases, leaving 11 bases between the germline ends.

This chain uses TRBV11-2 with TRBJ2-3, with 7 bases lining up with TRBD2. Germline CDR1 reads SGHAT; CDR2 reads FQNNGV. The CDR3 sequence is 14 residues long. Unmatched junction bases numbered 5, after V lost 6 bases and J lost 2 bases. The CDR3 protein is CASRLSGATDTQYF. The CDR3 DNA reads TGTGCCAGCAGGCTAAGCGGGGCCACAGATACGCAGTATTTT.